This is a list of T cell receptor beta chains from one sample in a study of cytomegalovirus exposure and HLA in healthy donors. Only in-frame clones appear in the TCRdb table, and some are missing; sequencing was by immunoSEQ multiplex PCR. The sample lists approximately 99,000 clones, about four fifths seen once, with under 5.5% in the top ten. What was sequenced was PBMCs. These receptors were taken from a man aged 35 to 55 in good health and CMV-seropositive. CDR3s include the opening cysteine and the closing phenylalanine or tryptophan. D genes are given only for firm matches. Some rows mark clone size as missing; the rest say once, few, many or name a class of expanded clone.

v_call: TRBV5-5
j_call: TRBJ1-5
clone_size: NA
d_call: NA
cdr3_aa: CASSRENSNQPQHF
cdr3_nt: TGTGCCAGCAGTCGGGAAAATAGCAATCAGCCCCAGCATTTT

v_call: TRBV30
j_call: TRBJ2-1
clone_size: NA
d_call: TRBD2
cdr3_aa: CAWSEMGLAGSNEQFF
cdr3_nt: TGTGCCTGGAGTGAAATGGGACTAGCGGGATCCAATGAGCAGTTCTTC

v_call: TRBV23-1
j_call: TRBJ2-1
clone_size: once
d_call: NA
cdr3_aa: CASSQSRQSSYNEQFF
cdr3_nt: TGCGCCAGCAGTCAATCGAGGCAGAGCTCCTACAATGAGCAGTTCTTC

v_call: TRBV2
j_call: TRBJ2-1
clone_size: NA
d_call: NA
cdr3_aa: CASSDAGSNEQFF
cdr3_nt: TGTGCCAGCAGTGACGCAGGGTCCAATGAGCAGTTCTTC

v_call: TRBV5-1
j_call: TRBJ2-1
clone_size: NA
d_call: TRBD2
cdr3_aa: CASSSSGRGDYNEQFF
cdr3_nt: TGCGCCAGCAGCTCTAGCGGGAGGGGGGATTACAATGAGCAGTTCTTC

v_call: TRBV5-1
j_call: TRBJ2-1
clone_size: NA
d_call: TRBD2
cdr3_aa: CASSQLAGSYNEQFF
cdr3_nt: TGCGCCAGCAGCCAGCTAGCGGGGTCCTACAATGAGCAGTTCTTC

v_call: TRBV6-1
j_call: TRBJ2-5
clone_size: few
d_call: TRBD2
cdr3_aa: CASSAASGSPLQTQYF
cdr3_nt: TGTGCCAGCAGTGCAGCGAGCGGGAGCCCCCTGCAGACCCAGTACTTC

v_call: TRBV19
j_call: TRBJ1-5
clone_size: few
d_call: NA
cdr3_aa: CASSIGLASNQPQHF
cdr3_nt: TGTGCCAGTAGTATAGGACTGGCCTCCAATCAGCCCCAGCATTTT

v_call: TRBV19
j_call: TRBJ2-5
clone_size: NA
d_call: NA
cdr3_aa: CASSIPGGGYQETQYF
cdr3_nt: TGTGCCAGTAGTATTCCCGGCGGCGGATACCAAGAGACCCAGTACTTC

v_call: TRBV5-1
j_call: TRBJ1-1
clone_size: NA
d_call: TRBD1
cdr3_aa: CASREQGASEAFF
cdr3_nt: TGCGCCAGCAGGGAACAGGGGGCCTCTGAAGCTTTCTTT

v_call: TRBV4-1
j_call: TRBJ2-7
clone_size: NA
d_call: TRBD1
cdr3_aa: CASSQAPTGVKEQYF
cdr3_nt: TGCGCCAGCAGCCAAGCCCCGACAGGGGTTAAGGAGCAGTACTTC

v_call: TRBV5-4
j_call: TRBJ2-2
clone_size: NA
d_call: TRBD2
cdr3_aa: CASSSEAGGQGTGELFF
cdr3_nt: TGTGCCAGCAGCTCCGAAGCGGGGGGGCAGGGCACCGGGGAGCTGTTTTTT

v_call: TRBV25-1
j_call: TRBJ2-3
clone_size: NA
d_call: NA
cdr3_aa: CASSDGRTDTQYF
cdr3_nt: TGTGCCAGCAGTGACGGTCGCACAGATACGCAGTATTTT

v_call: TRBV4-1
j_call: TRBJ1-1
clone_size: NA
d_call: NA
cdr3_aa: CASSQGGGRNTEAFF
cdr3_nt: TGCGCCAGCAGCCAAGGGGGGGGCAGGAACACTGAAGCTTTCTTT

v_call: TRBV10-3
j_call: TRBJ2-1
clone_size: NA
d_call: NA
cdr3_aa: CAISGDLNEQFF
cdr3_nt: TGTGCCATCAGTGGAGATCTCAATGAGCAGTTCTTC

v_call: TRBV5-1
j_call: TRBJ2-7
clone_size: NA
d_call: TRBD1
cdr3_aa: CASSLTGDSSYEQYF
cdr3_nt: TGCGCCAGCAGCTTAACAGGGGACAGCTCCTACGAGCAGTACTTC

v_call: TRBV5-1
j_call: TRBJ2-2
clone_size: NA
d_call: TRBD2
cdr3_aa: CASSAAGGPNTGELFF
cdr3_nt: TGCGCCAGCAGCGCAGCGGGGGGGCCGAACACCGGGGAGCTGTTTTTT

v_call: TRBV27
j_call: TRBJ2-3
clone_size: NA
d_call: NA
cdr3_aa: CASGGGGRVTDTQYF
cdr3_nt: TGTGCCAGCGGAGGTGGGGGGAGAGTCACAGATACGCAGTATTTT

v_call: TRBV5-1
j_call: TRBJ2-2
clone_size: NA
d_call: TRBD1
cdr3_aa: CASSWDSLNTGELFF
cdr3_nt: TGCGCCAGCAGCTGGGACAGTCTCAACACCGGGGAGCTGTTTTTT

v_call: TRBV7-6
j_call: TRBJ1-2
clone_size: NA
d_call: NA
cdr3_aa: CASSLGANYGYTF
cdr3_nt: TGTGCCAGCAGCTTGGGGGCCAACTATGGCTACACCTTC

v_call: TRBV28
j_call: TRBJ2-7
clone_size: NA
d_call: NA
cdr3_aa: CASSLWGAYTYEQYF
cdr3_nt: TGTGCCAGCAGCCTCTGGGGCGCGTATACCTACGAGCAGTACTTC

v_call: TRBV19
j_call: TRBJ2-6
clone_size: NA
d_call: NA
cdr3_aa: CASRDEAGANVLTF
cdr3_nt: TGTGCCAGTAGAGACGAGGCTGGGGCCAACGTCCTGACTTTC

v_call: TRBV10-3
j_call: TRBJ1-5
clone_size: NA
d_call: TRBD1
cdr3_aa: CAISPGQGASNQPQHF
cdr3_nt: TGTGCCATCAGTCCGGGACAGGGTGCGAGCAATCAGCCCCAGCATTTT

v_call: TRBV4-2
j_call: TRBJ2-3
clone_size: NA
d_call: TRBD2
cdr3_aa: CASSQASGRNADTQYF
cdr3_nt: TGTGCCAGCAGCCAGGCAAGCGGGAGAAATGCAGATACGCAGTATTTT

v_call: TRBV7-3
j_call: TRBJ1-2
clone_size: NA
d_call: NA
cdr3_aa: CASSLMGNYGYTF
cdr3_nt: TGTGCCAGCAGCTTAATGGGCAACTATGGCTACACCTTC

v_call: TRBV19
j_call: TRBJ1-2
clone_size: NA
d_call: NA
cdr3_aa: CASSLRTSYGYTF
cdr3_nt: TGTGCCAGTAGTTTGAGAACCTCCTATGGCTACACCTTC

v_call: TRBV5-1
j_call: TRBJ1-4
clone_size: once
d_call: TRBD1
cdr3_aa: CASSPRGRRGRDEKLFF
cdr3_nt: TGCGCCAGCAGCCCCCGGGGAAGAAGGGGGCGCGATGAAAAACTGTTTTTT

v_call: TRBV5-1
j_call: TRBJ2-7
clone_size: NA
d_call: TRBD1
cdr3_aa: CASSEGQGAYGEQYF
cdr3_nt: TGCGCCAGCAGCGAAGGACAGGGGGCTTACGGCGAGCAGTACTTC